The present TCR beta chain was sequenced within a study of T-cell reconstitution after alpha-beta-depleted transplantation in children. Per the germline V gene, CDR1 is MDHEN and CDR2 is SYDVKM. The ends were cut back, 5 bases at V and 6 bases at J, with 14 bases in the middle. The CDR3 is 13 residues long. Unique molecular identifiers were incorporated when the TCRbeta library was constructed. From the PCR reads, TCRdb called clonotypes with MiXCR, one entry per CDR3 protein. The sample has about 610,000 distinct CDR3 sequences; roughly 10% are singletons. This TCR was sampled from a human donor who donated a stem cell graft to a child with acute myeloid leukemia. This material consisted of PBMCs from the stem cell graft donor, taken from the stem cell graft. V is TRBV28 and J is TRBJ2-7; possibly TRBD1 for D (7 bases). The CDR3: CASSQDQGGEQYF. For the CDR3, the DNA is TGTGCCAGCAGTCAAGACCAGGGGGGCGAGCAGTACTTC.